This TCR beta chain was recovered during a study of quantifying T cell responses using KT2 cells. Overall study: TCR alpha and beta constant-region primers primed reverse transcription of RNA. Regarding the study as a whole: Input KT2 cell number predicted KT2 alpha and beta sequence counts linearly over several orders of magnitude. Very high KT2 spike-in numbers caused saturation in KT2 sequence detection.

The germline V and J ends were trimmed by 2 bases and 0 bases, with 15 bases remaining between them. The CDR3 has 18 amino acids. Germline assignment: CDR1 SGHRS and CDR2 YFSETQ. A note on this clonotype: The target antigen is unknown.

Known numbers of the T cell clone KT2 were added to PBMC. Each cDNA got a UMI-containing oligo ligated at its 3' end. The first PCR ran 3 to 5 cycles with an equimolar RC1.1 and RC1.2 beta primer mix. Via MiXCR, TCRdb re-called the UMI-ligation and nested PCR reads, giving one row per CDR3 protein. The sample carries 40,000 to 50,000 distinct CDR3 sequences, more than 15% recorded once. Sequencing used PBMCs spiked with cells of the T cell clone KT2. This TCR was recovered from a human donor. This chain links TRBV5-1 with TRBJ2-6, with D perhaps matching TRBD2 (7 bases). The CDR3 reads CASSLGGGQLSGANVLTF. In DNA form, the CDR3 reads TGCGCCAGCAGCTTAGGGGGGGGACAACTCTCTGGGGCCAACGTCCTGACTTTC. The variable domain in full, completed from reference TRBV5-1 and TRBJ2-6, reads KAGVTQTPRYLIKTRGQQVTLSCSPISGHRSVSWYQQTPGQGLQFLFEYFSETQRNKGNFPGRFSGRQFSNSRSEMNVSTLELGDSALYLCASSLGGGQLSGANVLTFGAGSRLTVL.